Following are 26 T cell receptor beta chains from one sample sequenced in a study of T cell repertoires in cytomegalovirus infection (dated by TCRdb to about 2019). Instrument on record: Illumina HiSeq 1500. TCRdb's own reprocessing of the public reads used fastp at Q25 and MiXCR and kept productive beta chains. CDR3 protein sequences are deduplicated, and each keeps its most common genes and DNA. This sample has 180,000 or so distinct CDR3 sequences in its table, and approximately 17% of those were observed once. The ten largest clones add up to under 30% of the sample. Sequencing was done on a sample of CD8+ T cells from PBMCs. The source of these receptors is a human donor in good health (CMV status not recorded). Some clones in this sample may be carry-over from other donors' samples.

This chain links TRBV28 with TRBJ1-1; 7 nucleotides line up with TRBD1. V lost 6 bases to trimming and J lost 4 bases; unmatched junction nucleotides: 11. CDR3 size: 15 residues. CDR1 is MDHEN, CDR2 SYDVKM, per germline. The CDR3 sequence: CASRATGVFRTEAFF. CDR3 nucleotide sequence: TGTGCCAGCAGGGCCACAGGGGTTTTTCGCACTGAAGCTTTCTTT. Supplemented by reference TRBV28 and TRBJ1-1, the full variable domain reads DVKVTQSSRYLVKRTGEKVFLECVQDMDHENMFWYRQDPGLGLRLIYFSYDVKMKEKGDIPEGYSVSREKKERFSLILESASTNQTSMYLCASRATGVFRTEAFFGQGTRLTVV.

This clonotype has just a few counts. The V and J genes are TRBV7-3 and TRBJ1-1; 7 bases map to TRBD1. From germline, CDR1 is SGHTA and CDR2 FQGTGA. The length of the CDR3 is 13 residues. V gave up 2 bases and J gave up 10 bases; unmatched junction bases: 7. The CDR3 sequence: CASSLPGQIGAFF. As DNA, the CDR3 is TGTGCCAGCAGCTTACCGGGACAGATTGGAGCTTTCTTT.

There are a few counts of this clonotype. V gene TRBV6-1 combines with J gene TRBJ1-5; 7 nucleotides agree with TRBD1. Germline lookup yields CDR1 MNHNS and CDR2 SASEGT. CDR3 length equals 15 residues. Germline trimming cut 7 bases from V and 1 base from J; bases unmatched to any gene: 7. CDR3 residues: CASTRRQGSNQPQHF. The DNA for the CDR3 is TGTGCCAGCACCCGAAGACAGGGCAGCAATCAGCCCCAGCATTTT.

This clonotype came up a few times. The J gene is TRBJ1-1, the V gene TRBV9; TRBD1 is a possible D gene (5 bases). The CDR3 consists of 16 residues. Germline assignment: CDR1 SGDLS and CDR2 YYNGEE. V lost 0 bases, J lost 2 bases, and 14 bases lay in between. CDR3 residues: CASSVGDRGRNTEAFF. CDR3 nucleotide sequence: TGTGCCAGCAGCGTAGGGGACCGCGGCCGCAACACTGAAGCTTTCTTT. Based on the CDR3 plus reference TRBV9 and TRBJ1-1, the full variable domain is DSGVTQTPKHLITATGQRVTLRCSPRSGDLSVYWYQQSLDQGLQFLIQYYNGEERAKGNILERFSAQQFPDLHSELNLSSLELGDSALYFCASSVGDRGRNTEAFFGQGTRLTVV.

The gene calls are TRBV4-2 and TRBJ1-1; D might be TRBD1 (6 bases). The ends were cut back, 2 bases at V and 1 base at J, with 14 bases in the middle. This CDR3 region has 16 residues. CDR1 is LGHNA and CDR2 is YNFKEQ in the germline V gene. This CDR3 is CASSQTTGTPNTEAFF. CDR3 DNA: TGTGCCAGCAGCCAAACAACCGGGACACCGAACACTGAAGCTTTCTTT.

The rearrangement joins TRBV6-8 to TRBJ1-5; the D is unclear. The CDR3 has 14 amino acids. The V gene lost 9 bases and the J gene lost 2 bases, with 14 bases spanning the gap. The germline gives CDR1 MNHGY, CDR2 SAAAGT. This chain's CDR3 is CASLGEEGNQPQHF. The CDR3 DNA sequence: TGTGCCAGTCTCGGAGAGGAGGGCAATCAGCCCCAGCATTTT.

In this sample, this clonotype turned up a few times. This chain links TRBV29-1 with TRBJ1-2; 8 bases fit TRBD1. V shed 3 bases and J 4 bases; nucleotides not matched to a gene: 7. The CDR3 extends over 14 amino acids. Germline values: CDR1 SQVTM, CDR2 ANQGSEA. As DNA, the CDR3 is TGCAGCGTTGAGCAGGGGGCGCTGGGCTATGGCTACACCTTC. Amino acid sequence: CSVEQGALGYGYTF.

A few counts support this clonotype. The chain has TRBV6-2 or TRBV6-3 and TRBJ2-3; 9 bases are a match to TRBD2. V shed 5 bases and J 5 bases; nucleotides not matched to a gene: 5. The CDR3 loop spans 14 amino acids. In germline, CDR1 is MNHEY, CDR2 SVGEGT. CDR3 loop: CASSEGLARDTQYF. CDR3 nucleotide sequence: TGTGCCAGCAGTGAGGGACTAGCAAGAGATACGCAGTATTTT.

This clonotype has only a few counts. The V and J genes are TRBV7-9 and TRBJ1-1; the D gene is possibly TRBD1 (6 bases). Germline assignment: CDR1 SEHNR and CDR2 FQNEAQ (reference sequence). This CDR3 has 13 amino acids. Trimming removed 4 bases from V and 8 bases from J, with 14 bases in between. The CDR3 bases are TGTGCCAGCAGCTCTTCCGGACAGACGGAAGCTTTCTTT. Its translation: CASSSSGQTEAFF. Full variable domain (missing parts from reference TRBV7-9 and TRBJ1-1): DTGVSQNPRHKITKRGQNVTFRCDPISEHNRLYWYRQTLGQGPEFLTYFQNEAQLEKSRLLSDRFSAERPKGSFSTLEIQRTEQGDSAMYLCASSSSGQTEAFFGQGTRLTVV.

This clonotype was counted a few times. V is TRBV6-5 and J is TRBJ2-5; 10 bases line up with TRBD2. This CDR3 is built from 17 residues. V dropped 0 bases and J dropped 1; count of bases not matched to a gene: 5. CDR1 is MNHEY and CDR2 is SVGAGI in the germline V gene. CDR3 in DNA: TGTGCCAGCAGTTACTCGCTAGCGGGGGCCTCCCAAGAGACCCAGTACTTC. It yields the protein CASSYSLAGASQETQYF.

The chain is built from TRBV7-8 and TRBJ1-5; D not resolved. This CDR3 is built from 16 residues. Germline CDR1 is SGHVS and CDR2 is FQNEAQ. V gave up 1 base and J gave up 0 bases, with 10 bases separating them. The CDR3, as DNA: TGTGCCAGCAGCTTAGATAACATAAATAGCAATCAGCCCCAGCATTTT. It yields the protein CASSLDNINSNQPQHF.

V gene TRBV20-1 combines with J gene TRBJ2-1; 8 bases are a match to TRBD2. Germline V gives CDR1 DFQATT, CDR2 SNEGSKA (reference sequence). V lost 1 base, J lost 8 bases, and 10 bases stayed unmatched. The CDR3 loop spans 15 amino acids. This CDR3 reads CSARAGFGSGDEQFF. The CDR3 DNA reads TGCAGTGCTAGAGCAGGGTTTGGTAGCGGGGATGAGCAGTTCTTC.

The chain uses TRBV11-2 and TRBJ2-2, with 7 bases aligning to TRBD1. The length of the CDR3 is 14 residues. Unmatched junction bases numbered 5, after V lost 4 bases and J lost 6 bases. Germline values: CDR1 SGHAT, CDR2 FQNNGV. As DNA, the CDR3 is TGTGCCAGCAGCTACAAGGGGGCCCCCGGGGAGCTGTTTTTT. Translated: CASSYKGAPGELFF. The variable domain in full, completed from reference TRBV11-2 and TRBJ2-2, reads EAGVAQSPRYKIIEKRQSVAFWCNPISGHATLYWYQQILGQGPKLLIQFQNNGVVDDSQLPKDRFSAERLKGVDSTLKIQPAKLEDSAVYLCASSYKGAPGELFFGEGSRLTVL.

The rearrangement joins TRBV5-4 to TRBJ1-1, with 8 bases matching TRBD1. CDR1 is SGHNT and CDR2 is YYREEE in the germline V gene (reference sequence). V shed 5 bases and J 2 bases; nucleotides not matched to a gene: 5. The CDR3 length is 14 residues. The CDR3 reads CASRPGTGNTEAFF. DNA for the CDR3: TGTGCCAGCAGGCCCGGGACAGGCAACACTGAAGCTTTCTTT.

There are a few counts of this clonotype. The chain couples TRBV7-2 to TRBJ2-7; unclear D gene. Germline loops: CDR1 SGHTA, CDR2 FQGNSA. The germline V and J ends were trimmed by 5 bases and 0 bases, with 8 bases remaining between them. CDR3 length: 13 residues. This chain's CDR3 is CASSQTPSYEQYF. CDR3 nucleotide sequence: TGTGCCAGCAGCCAAACACCCTCCTACGAGCAGTACTTC.

The genes are TRBV15 and TRBJ2-4; D unresolved. The CDR3 is made up of 14 amino acids. Trimming pared 4 bases from V and 0 bases from J, leaving 7 bases between. The germline gives CDR1 LNHNV, CDR2 YYDKDF (reference sequence). CDR3 sequence (DNA): TGTGCCACCAGCATATCTCTAGCCAAAAACATTCAGTACTTC. Translated: CATSISLAKNIQYF.

The chain recombines TRBV7-8 with TRBJ1-2, with 7 bases fitting TRBD1. Germline V gene lookup returns CDR1 SGHVS and CDR2 FQNEAQ. Germline trimming cut 4 bases from V and 5 bases from J; bases unmatched to any gene: 16. The CDR3 covers 17 residues. This CDR3 reads CASSSGEQGSLGYGYTF. The DNA for the CDR3 is TGTGCCAGCAGCTCCGGTGAACAGGGGTCCCTGGGGTATGGCTACACCTTC. Combining the CDR3 with reference TRBV7-8 and TRBJ1-2 gives the whole variable domain GAGVSQSPRYKVAKRGQDVALRCDPISGHVSLFWYQQALGQGPEFLTYFQNEAQLDKSGLPSDRFFAERPEGSVSTLKIQRTQQEDSAVYLCASSSGEQGSLGYGYTFGSGTRLTVV.

This clonotype has a handful of counts. The chain uses TRBV7-2 and TRBJ2-2, with 11 bases that match TRBD2. This CDR3 has 15 residues. Germline V gene data show CDR1 as SGHTA and CDR2 as FQGNSA. J was trimmed by 6 bases and V by 3 bases; bases with no gene match: 3. CDR3 loop: CASSFSGGASGELFF. CDR3 in DNA: TGTGCCAGCAGCTTTAGCGGGGGGGCGTCCGGGGAGCTGTTTTTT.

The chain recombines TRBV28 with TRBJ1-1, with D unclear. The CDR3 length is 12 residues. Looked up from germline, CDR1 is MDHEN and CDR2 is SYDVKM. The germline V and J ends were trimmed by 8 bases and 4 bases, with 11 bases remaining between them. In nucleotides, the CDR3 is TGTGCCAGCGGCGAGGTCGCCACTGAAGCTTTCTTT. Translated: CASGEVATEAFF.

A few counts support this clonotype. This chain links TRBV7-2 with TRBJ2-3; 7 bases fit TRBD1. Trimming at V came to 2 bases and at J to 1 base, leaving 3 bases not matched to a gene. The CDR3 loop spans 15 amino acids. Germline V gene data show CDR1 as SGHTA and CDR2 as FQGNSA. CDR3 loop: CASSLRQGGTDTQYF. Written as DNA, the CDR3 is TGTGCCAGCAGCTTACGACAGGGTGGCACAGATACGCAGTATTTT.

This clonotype turned up a few times. This rearrangement joins TRBV7-9 to TRBJ2-7; 9 nucleotides line up with TRBD1. The CDR3 has 16 amino acids. CDR1 and CDR2 from the germline V gene are SEHNR and FQNEAQ (reference sequence). The trim removed 6 bases at V and 1 base at J, leaving 10 bases unmatched. The CDR3 protein is CASRDGGQGRSYEQYF. The CDR3 DNA sequence: TGTGCCAGCAGGGATGGGGGACAGGGAAGGTCCTACGAGCAGTACTTC.

The chain uses TRBV6-2 or TRBV6-3 and TRBJ2-1; 9 bases line up with TRBD2. Germline V gives CDR1 MNHEY, CDR2 SVGEGT. Trimming cost V 7 bases and J 7 bases; bases outside gene matches: 5. This CDR3 region has 13 residues. CDR3 in amino acids: CASTLAGVNEQFF. CDR3 DNA sequence: TGTGCCAGCACCTTAGCGGGGGTAAATGAGCAGTTCTTC.

This clonotype was recorded a few times. The rearrangement uses TRBV7-9 and TRBJ2-2; D is possibly TRBD2 (5 bases). In germline, CDR1 is SEHNR, CDR2 FQNEAQ (reference sequence). Trimming removed 8 bases from V and 4 bases from J, with 5 bases in between. The CDR3 loop spans 11 amino acids. The DNA of the CDR3 is TGTGCCAGCGAGGGCACCGGGGAGCTGTTTTTT. Translation gives CASEGTGELFF.

This chain connects TRBV20-1 to TRBJ2-1; D is ambiguous. CDR1 DFQATT and CDR2 SNEGSKA come from the germline V gene (reference sequence). There are 15 residues in the CDR3. V lost 0 bases and J lost 4, with 13 bases in between. As DNA, the CDR3 is TGCAGTGCTAGAGACGAGAGAAGAATTTACAATGAGCAGTTCTTC. Its translation is CSARDERRIYNEQFF.

This CDR3 reads CASSYGHSNQPQHF. In DNA form, the CDR3 reads TGTGCCAGCAGTTACGGGCATAGCAATCAGCCCCAGCATTTT. V usage is TRBV6-5 and J usage is TRBJ1-5; D is ambiguous. CDR3 length equals 14 residues. Trimming stripped 2 bases from V and 0 bases from J, with 5 bases between. Germline CDR1 reads MNHEY; CDR2 reads SVGAGI.

V gene TRBV20-1 combines with J gene TRBJ2-1; D may be TRBD2 (6 bases). CDR1 and CDR2 from the germline V gene are DFQATT and SNEGSKA (reference sequence). V was shortened by 5 bases and J by 1 base, with 15 bases between the two germline ends. The CDR3 consists of 15 residues. The chain's CDR3 is CSAGSWGESYNEQFF. CDR3 DNA sequence: TGCAGTGCTGGTAGCTGGGGGGAATCCTACAATGAGCAGTTCTTC.